The sequence of this TCR beta chain was determined in a study of blood T cell repertoires in COVID-19. Whole-study context: The study drew acute and convalescent COVID-19 samples from the United States, Italy and Spain. PBMCs, B-cell-depleted T cells, or T cells were the source of the cDNA or gDNA that made up the material.

This CDR3 contains 16 residues. J gave up 4 bases and V 4 bases, and 7 bases lay outside the gene matches. Germline CDR1 and CDR2: KGHDR and SFDVKD. Per the study methods: From reference gene primer amplification, estimates of nucleated cell counts were derived. Repertoires were generated with immunoSEQ multiplex PCR, while TCRdb's copy carries only in-frame clones and drops some. V, J and clone size derive from that table, while D and trimming were established from the DNA sequence. The repertoire includes more than 95,000 clones, around 85% of them detected once, and 7.9% sits in the top ten. The sequence derives from a man aged 65 to 79 who had recovered from COVID-19. Sequencing was carried out using peripheral blood. V usage is TRBV24-1 and J usage is TRBJ2-2; TRBD1 matches 8 bases. The CDR3, as DNA: TGTGCCACCAGTGACCCAGGGGGCGGTTTCACCGGGGAGCTGTTTTTT. It specifies CATSDPGGGFTGELFF.